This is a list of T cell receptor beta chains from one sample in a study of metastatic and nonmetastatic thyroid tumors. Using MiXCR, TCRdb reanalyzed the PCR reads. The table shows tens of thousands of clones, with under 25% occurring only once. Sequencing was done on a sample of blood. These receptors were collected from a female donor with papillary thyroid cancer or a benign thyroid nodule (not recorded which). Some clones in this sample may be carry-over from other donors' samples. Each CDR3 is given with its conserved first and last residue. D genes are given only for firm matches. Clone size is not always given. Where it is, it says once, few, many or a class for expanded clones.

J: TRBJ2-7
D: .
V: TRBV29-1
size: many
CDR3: CSVIFTSYEQYF
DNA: TGCAGCGTTATATTTACCTCCTACGAGCAGTACTTC

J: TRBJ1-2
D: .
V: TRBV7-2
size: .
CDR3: CASSLGVGVYGYTF
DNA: TGTGCCAGCAGCTTAGGTGTGGGGGTATATGGCTACACCTTC

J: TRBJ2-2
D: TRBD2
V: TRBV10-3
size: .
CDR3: CTISFRSGRNTGELFF
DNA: TGTACCATCAGTTTCCGTAGCGGGCGGAACACCGGTGAGCTGTTTTTT

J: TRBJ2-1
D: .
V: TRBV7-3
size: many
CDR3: CASSLFLWGVHEQFF
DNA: TGTGCCAGCAGCTTATTTTTGTGGGGGGTACATGAGCAGTTCTTC

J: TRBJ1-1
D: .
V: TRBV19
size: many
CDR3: CASTSVVGGLMNTEAFF
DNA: TGTGCCAGTACTAGTGTGGTTGGTGGCCTTATGAACACTGAAGCTTTCTTT

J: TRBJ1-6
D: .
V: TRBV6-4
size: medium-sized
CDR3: CASSEYSPLHF
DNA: TGTGCCAGCAGTGAGTATTCACCCCTCCACTTT

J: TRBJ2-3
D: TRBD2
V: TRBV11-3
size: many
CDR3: CASSLVGGSRSDTQYF
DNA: TGTGCCAGCAGCTTAGTCGGCGGGAGTCGCTCAGATACGCAGTATTTT

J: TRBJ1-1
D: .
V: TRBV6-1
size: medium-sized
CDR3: CASKRTRRSTEAFF
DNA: TGTGCCAGCAAACGGACTCGGCGAAGTACTGAAGCTTTCTTT

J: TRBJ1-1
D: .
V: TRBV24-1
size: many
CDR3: CATSDQITGLDTEAFF
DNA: TGTGCCACCAGTGACCAAATCACTGGGCTGGACACTGAAGCTTTCTTT

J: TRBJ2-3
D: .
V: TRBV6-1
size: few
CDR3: CASSSPHLGGADTQYF
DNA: TGTGCCAGCAGTTCCCCCCACCTCGGGGGCGCAGATACGCAGTATTTT

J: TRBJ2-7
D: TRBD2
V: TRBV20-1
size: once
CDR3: CSAVTSGSTYEQYF
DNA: TGCAGTGCTGTGACTAGCGGGTCCACCTACGAGCAGTACTTC

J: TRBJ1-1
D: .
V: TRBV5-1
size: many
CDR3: CATKRWSENTEAFF
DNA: TGCGCCACCAAGAGATGGAGTGAGAACACTGAAGCTTTCTTT

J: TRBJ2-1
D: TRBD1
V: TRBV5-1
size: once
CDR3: CASTRDRERNEQFF
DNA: TGCGCCAGTACCCGGGACAGGGAGAGGAATGAGCAGTTCTTC

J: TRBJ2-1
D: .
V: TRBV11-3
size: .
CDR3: CASSLEHNEQFF
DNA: TGTGCCAGCAGCTTAGAACACAATGAGCAGTTCTTC

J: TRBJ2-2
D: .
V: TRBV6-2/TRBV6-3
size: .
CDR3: CASSAVTSTGELFF
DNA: TGTGCCAGCAGTGCCGTGACATCCACCGGGGAGCTGTTTTTT

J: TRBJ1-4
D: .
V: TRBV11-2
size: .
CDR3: CASSFVGGTGKLFF
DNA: TGTGCCAGCAGCTTCGTTGGGGGGACCGGAAAACTGTTTTTT

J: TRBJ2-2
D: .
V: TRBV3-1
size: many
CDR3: CASSQDRATGELFF
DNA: TGTGCCAGCAGCCAAGACAGGGCCACCGGGGAGCTGTTTTTT

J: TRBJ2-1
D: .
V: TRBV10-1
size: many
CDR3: CASSPSELNEQFF
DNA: TGCGCCAGCAGCCCCTCCGAGTTGAATGAGCAGTTCTTC

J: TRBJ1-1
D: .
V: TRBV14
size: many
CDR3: CASSQRGRTEAFF
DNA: TGTGCCAGCAGCCAACGGGGTAGGACTGAAGCTTTCTTT

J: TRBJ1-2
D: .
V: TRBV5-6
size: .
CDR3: CASEFDCYGYTF
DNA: TGTGCCAGCGAGTTCGACTGCTATGGCTACACCTTC

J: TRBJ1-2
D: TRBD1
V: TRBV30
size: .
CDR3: CACPNTDRGYYGYTF
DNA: TGTGCCTGCCCCAATACGGACAGGGGATACTATGGCTACACCTTC

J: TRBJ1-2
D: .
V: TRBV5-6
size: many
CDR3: CASSLNGGYTF
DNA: TGTGCCAGCAGCTTGAATGGGGGCTACACCTTC

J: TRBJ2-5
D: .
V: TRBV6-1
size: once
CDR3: CASSAGTYQETQYF
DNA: TGTGCCAGCAGTGCCGGGACTTACCAAGAGACCCAGTACTTC

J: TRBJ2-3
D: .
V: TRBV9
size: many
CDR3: CASSVVLNTDTQYF
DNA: TGTGCCAGCAGCGTAGTTCTAAACACAGATACGCAGTATTTT

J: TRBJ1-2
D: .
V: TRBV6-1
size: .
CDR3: CASSQEYGYTF
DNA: TGTGCCAGCAGTCAAGAATATGGCTACACCTTC

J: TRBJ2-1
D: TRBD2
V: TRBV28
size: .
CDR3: CASHSSGRSRYDLDEQFF
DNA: TGTGCCAGTCACTCTAGCGGGAGGTCCAGATACGATCTCGATGAGCAGTTCTTC

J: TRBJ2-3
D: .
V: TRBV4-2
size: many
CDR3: CASSQDPFQTDTQYF
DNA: TGTGCCAGCAGCCAAGACCCCTTCCAGACAGATACGCAGTATTTT

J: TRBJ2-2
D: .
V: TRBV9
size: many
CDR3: CASSSHLDLPPGAGELFF
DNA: TGTGCCAGCAGCTCACATCTGGATCTCCCTCCAGGGGCCGGGGAGCTGTTTTTT

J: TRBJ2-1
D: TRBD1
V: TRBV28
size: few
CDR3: CASIPPGQGRERQFF
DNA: TGTGCCAGCATTCCACCGGGACAGGGGAGGGAGCGGCAGTTCTTC

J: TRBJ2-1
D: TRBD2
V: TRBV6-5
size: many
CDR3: CASSYSVGLAANEQFF
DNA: TGTGCCAGCAGTTACTCAGTAGGACTAGCGGCTAATGAGCAGTTCTTC

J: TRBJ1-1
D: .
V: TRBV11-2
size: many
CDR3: CATSEGNTEAFF
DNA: TGTGCCACCTCGGAGGGGAACACTGAAGCTTTCTTT

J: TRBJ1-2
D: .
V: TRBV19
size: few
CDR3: CASRTTWSGGYTF
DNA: TGTGCCAGTAGAACGACATGGTCGGGTGGCTACACCTTC

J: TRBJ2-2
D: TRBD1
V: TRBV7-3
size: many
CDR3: CASSLRTGGAGELFF
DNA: TGTGCCAGCAGCCTCAGGACAGGGGGAGCCGGGGAGCTGTTTTTT

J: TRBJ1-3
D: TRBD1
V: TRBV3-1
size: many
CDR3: CASSPIRGGGNTIYF
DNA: TGTGCCAGCAGCCCGATCAGGGGGGGCGGAAACACCATATATTTT

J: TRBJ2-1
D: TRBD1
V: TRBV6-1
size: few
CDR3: CASSDGTGHNEQFF
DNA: TGTGCCAGCAGTGACGGGACAGGGCACAATGAGCAGTTCTTC

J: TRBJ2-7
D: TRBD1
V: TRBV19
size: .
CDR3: CASITGTGVSYEQYF
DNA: TGTGCCAGTATCACGGGGACAGGGGTCTCCTACGAGCAGTACTTC

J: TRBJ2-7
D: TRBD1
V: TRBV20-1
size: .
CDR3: CSAGPGQGARDQYF
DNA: TGCAGTGCCGGACCGGGACAGGGGGCGCGTGATCAGTACTTC

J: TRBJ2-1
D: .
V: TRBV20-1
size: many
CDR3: CSAGRDDREKQFF
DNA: TGCAGTGCTGGACGAGATGATAGGGAGAAGCAGTTCTTC

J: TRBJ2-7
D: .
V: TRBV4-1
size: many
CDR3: CASSSPGTTHYEQYF
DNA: TGCGCCAGCAGCTCGCCCGGGACGACCCACTACGAGCAGTACTTC

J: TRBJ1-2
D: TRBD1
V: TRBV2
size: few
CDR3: CASRDTGTGGYCYTF
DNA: TGTGCCAGCAGAGATACCGGGACAGGTGGCTATTGCTACACCTTC

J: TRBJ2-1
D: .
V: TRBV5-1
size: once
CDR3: CASSLEGSAGPTYNEQFF
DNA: TGCGCCAGCAGCTTGGAGGGCTCGGCGGGACCGACCTACAATGAGCAGTTCTTC

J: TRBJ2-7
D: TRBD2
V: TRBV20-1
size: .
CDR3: CSARRLAGAHEQYF
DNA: TGCAGTGCTAGGAGACTAGCGGGGGCCCACGAGCAGTACTTC

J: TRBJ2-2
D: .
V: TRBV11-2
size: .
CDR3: CASIPGGGFTGDLFF
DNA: TGTGCCAGCATCCCCGGGGGCGGTTTCACCGGGGATCTGTTTTTT

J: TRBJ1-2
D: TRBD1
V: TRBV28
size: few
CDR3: CASSTTLTGFVNGYTF
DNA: TGTGCCAGCAGCACTACCCTGACAGGGTTTGTCAATGGCTACACCTTC